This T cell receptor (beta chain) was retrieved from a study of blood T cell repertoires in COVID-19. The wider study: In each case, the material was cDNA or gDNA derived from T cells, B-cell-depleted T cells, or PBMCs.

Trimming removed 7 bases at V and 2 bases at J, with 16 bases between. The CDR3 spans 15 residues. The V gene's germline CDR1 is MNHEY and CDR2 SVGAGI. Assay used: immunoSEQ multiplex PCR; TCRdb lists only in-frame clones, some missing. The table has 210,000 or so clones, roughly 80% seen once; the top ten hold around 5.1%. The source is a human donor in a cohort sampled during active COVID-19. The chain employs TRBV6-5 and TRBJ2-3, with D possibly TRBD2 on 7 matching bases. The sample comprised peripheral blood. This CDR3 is CASTEGGGLTDTQYF. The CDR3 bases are TGTGCCAGCACCGAAGGGGGAGGGCTCACAGATACGCAGTATTTT.